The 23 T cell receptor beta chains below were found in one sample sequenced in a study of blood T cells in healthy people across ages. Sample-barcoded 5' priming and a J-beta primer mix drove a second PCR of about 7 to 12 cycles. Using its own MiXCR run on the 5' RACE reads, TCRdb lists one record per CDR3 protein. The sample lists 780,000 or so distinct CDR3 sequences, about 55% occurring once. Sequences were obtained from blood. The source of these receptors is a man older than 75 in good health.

The CDR3 loop is CASSLEGSLDEQYF. In nucleotides, the CDR3 is TGCGCCAGCAGCTTGGAGGGATCCCTAGACGAGCAGTACTTC. This chain uses TRBV5-1 with TRBJ2-7; D is ambiguous. From germline, CDR1 is SGHRS and CDR2 YFSETQ. Trimming took 0 bases from V and 5 from J, leaving 12 bases between them. The CDR3 is made up of 14 amino acids.

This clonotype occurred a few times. The CDR3 region is CASSSKTPPNTGELFF. The CDR3 region has the DNA TGCGCCAGCAGCTCCAAGACTCCGCCGAACACCGGGGAGCTGTTTTTT. The rearrangement uses TRBV5-1 and TRBJ2-2; D remains ambiguous. The CDR3 totals 16 residues. V was trimmed by 3 bases and J by 0 bases, leaving 12 bases between them. The germline gives CDR1 SGHRS, CDR2 YFSETQ.

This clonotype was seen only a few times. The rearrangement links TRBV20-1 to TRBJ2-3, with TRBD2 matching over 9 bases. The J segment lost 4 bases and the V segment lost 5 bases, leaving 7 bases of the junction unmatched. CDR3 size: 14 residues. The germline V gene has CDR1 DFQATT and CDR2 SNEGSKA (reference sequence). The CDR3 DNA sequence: TGCAGTGCTCTTAGCGGGAGTCAGGCAGATACGCAGTATTTT. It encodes CSALSGSQADTQYF.

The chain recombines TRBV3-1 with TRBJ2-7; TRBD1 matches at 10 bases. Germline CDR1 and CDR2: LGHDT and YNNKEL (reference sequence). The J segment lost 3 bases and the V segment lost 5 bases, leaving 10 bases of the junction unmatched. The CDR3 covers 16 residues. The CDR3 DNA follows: TGTGCCAGCAGCTACAGGACAGGGGGAAGTGGCTACGAGCAGTACTTC. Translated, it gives CASSYRTGGSGYEQYF.

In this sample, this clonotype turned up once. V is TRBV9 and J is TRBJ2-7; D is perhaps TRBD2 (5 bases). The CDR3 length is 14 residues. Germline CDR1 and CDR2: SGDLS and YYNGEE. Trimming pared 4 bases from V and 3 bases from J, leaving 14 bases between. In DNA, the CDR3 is TGTGCCAGCAGCCCTCGTGTCGAGGGCTACGAGCAGTACTTC. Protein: CASSPRVEGYEQYF.

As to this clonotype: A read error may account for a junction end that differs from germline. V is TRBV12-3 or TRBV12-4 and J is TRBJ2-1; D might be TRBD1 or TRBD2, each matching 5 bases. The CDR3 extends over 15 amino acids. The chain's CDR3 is CVSSLGTSGGNEQFF. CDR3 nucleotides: TGTGTCAGCAGTTTAGGAACTAGTGGGGGCAATGAGCAGTTCTTC.

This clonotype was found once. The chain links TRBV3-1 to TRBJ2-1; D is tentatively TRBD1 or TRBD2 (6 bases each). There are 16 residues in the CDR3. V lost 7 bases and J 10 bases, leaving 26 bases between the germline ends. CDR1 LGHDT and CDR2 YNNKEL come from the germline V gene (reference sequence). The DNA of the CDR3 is TGTGCCAGCACCCTTGGTAGCGGATCTATGGGGGGCGAGCAGTTCTTC. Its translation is CASTLGSGSMGGEQFF.

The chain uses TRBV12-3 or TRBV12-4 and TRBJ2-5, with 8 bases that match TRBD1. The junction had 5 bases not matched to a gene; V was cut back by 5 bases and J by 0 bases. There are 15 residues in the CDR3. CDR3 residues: CASSPGTGHQETQYF. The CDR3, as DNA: TGTGCCAGCAGTCCCGGGACAGGACACCAAGAGACCCAGTACTTC.

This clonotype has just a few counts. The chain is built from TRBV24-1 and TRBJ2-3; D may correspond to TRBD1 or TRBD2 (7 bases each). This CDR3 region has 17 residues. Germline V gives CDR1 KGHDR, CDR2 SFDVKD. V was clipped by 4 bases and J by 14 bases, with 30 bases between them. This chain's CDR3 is CATSDPRRGQGDRYAYF. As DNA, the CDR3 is TGTGCCACCAGTGACCCGAGGCGGGGGCAGGGGGACAGATACGCGTATTTT.

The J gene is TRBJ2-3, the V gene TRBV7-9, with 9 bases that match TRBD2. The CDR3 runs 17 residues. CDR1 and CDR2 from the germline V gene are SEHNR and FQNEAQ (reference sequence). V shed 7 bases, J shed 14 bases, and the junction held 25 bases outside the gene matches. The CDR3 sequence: CASTQRLTSGEHRYAYF. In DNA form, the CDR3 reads TGTGCCAGCACCCAGCGGTTGACTAGCGGAGAGCACAGATACGCGTATTTT.

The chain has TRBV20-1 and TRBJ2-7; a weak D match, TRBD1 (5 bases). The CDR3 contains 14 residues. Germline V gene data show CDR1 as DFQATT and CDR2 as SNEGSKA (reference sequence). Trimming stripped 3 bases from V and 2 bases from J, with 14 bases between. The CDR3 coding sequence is TGCAGTGCTAGGGACACCCGCTCAGCCTACGAGCAGTACTTC. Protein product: CSARDTRSAYEQYF.

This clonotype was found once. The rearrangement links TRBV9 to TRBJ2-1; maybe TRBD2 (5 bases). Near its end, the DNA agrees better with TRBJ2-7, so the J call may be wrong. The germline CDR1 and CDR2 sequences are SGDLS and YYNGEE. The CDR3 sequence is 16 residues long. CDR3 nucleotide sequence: TGTGCCAGCAGCGGAACCTCGGGATACTCCTACAATGAGCAGTACTTC. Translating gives CASSGTSGYSYNEQYF.

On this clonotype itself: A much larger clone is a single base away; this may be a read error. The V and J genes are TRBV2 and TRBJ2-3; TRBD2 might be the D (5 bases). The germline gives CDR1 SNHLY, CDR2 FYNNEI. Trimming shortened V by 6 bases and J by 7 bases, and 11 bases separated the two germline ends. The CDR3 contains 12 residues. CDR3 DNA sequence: TGTGCCAGCAGGGAGGCCGGGAATACGCAGTATTTT. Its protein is CASREAGNTQYF. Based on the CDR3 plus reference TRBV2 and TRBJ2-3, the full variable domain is EPEVTQTPSHQVTQMGQEVILRCVPISNHLYFYWYRQILGQKVEFLVSFYNNEISEKSEIFDDQFSVERPDGSNFTLKIRSTKLEDSAMYFCASREAGNTQYFGPGTRLTVL.

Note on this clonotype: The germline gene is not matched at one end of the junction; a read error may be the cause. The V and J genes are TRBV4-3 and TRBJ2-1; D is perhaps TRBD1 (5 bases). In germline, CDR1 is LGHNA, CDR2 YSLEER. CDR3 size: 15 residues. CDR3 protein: CASTQTLQGYNEQFF. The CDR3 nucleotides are TGCGCCAGCACCCAAACTCTCCAGGGTTACAATGAGCAGTTCTTC.

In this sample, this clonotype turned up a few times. DNA of the CDR3: TGTGCCAGCAGTTTACGGGTTAGGACGCTCCAAGAGACCCAGTACTTC. Amino acid sequence: CASSLRVRTLQETQYF. The chain carries TRBV28 and TRBJ2-5; D gene unclear. The CDR3 runs to 16 residues. V was clipped by 2 bases and J by 1 base, with 14 bases between them. Germline CDR1 and CDR2: MDHEN and SYDVKM.

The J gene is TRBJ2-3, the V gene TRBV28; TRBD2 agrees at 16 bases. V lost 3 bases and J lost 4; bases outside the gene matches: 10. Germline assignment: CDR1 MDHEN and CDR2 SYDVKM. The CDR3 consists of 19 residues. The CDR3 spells CASSFPGLAGGPIPDTQYF. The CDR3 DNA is TGTGCCAGCAGTTTCCCGGGACTAGCGGGAGGGCCTATCCCAGATACGCAGTATTTT. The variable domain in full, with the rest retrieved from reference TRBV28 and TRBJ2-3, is DVKVTQSSRYLVKRTGEKVFLECVQDMDHENMFWYRQDPGLGLRLIYFSYDVKMKEKGDIPEGYSVSREKKERFSLILESASTNQTSMYLCASSFPGLAGGPIPDTQYFGPGTRLTVL.

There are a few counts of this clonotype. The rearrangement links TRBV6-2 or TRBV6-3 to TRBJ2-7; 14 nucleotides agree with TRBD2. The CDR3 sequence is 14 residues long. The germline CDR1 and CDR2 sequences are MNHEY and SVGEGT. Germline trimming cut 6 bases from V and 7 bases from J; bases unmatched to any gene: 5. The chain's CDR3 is CASSRLAGGDEQYF. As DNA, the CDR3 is TGTGCCAGCAGCCGACTAGCGGGAGGGGATGAGCAGTACTTC.

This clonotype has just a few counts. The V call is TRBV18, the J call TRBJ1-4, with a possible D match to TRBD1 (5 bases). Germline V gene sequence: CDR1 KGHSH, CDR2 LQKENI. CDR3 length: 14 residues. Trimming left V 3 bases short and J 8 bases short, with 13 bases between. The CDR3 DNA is TGTGCCAGCTCACCGCGGGAGGGGCACGAAAAACTGTTTTTT. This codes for CASSPREGHEKLFF. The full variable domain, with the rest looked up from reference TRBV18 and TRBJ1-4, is NAGVMQNPRHLVRRRGQEARLRCSPMKGHSHVYWYRQLPEEGLKFMVYLQKENIIDESGMPKERFSAEFPKEGPSILRIQQVVRGDSAAYFCASSPREGHEKLFFGSGTQLSVL.

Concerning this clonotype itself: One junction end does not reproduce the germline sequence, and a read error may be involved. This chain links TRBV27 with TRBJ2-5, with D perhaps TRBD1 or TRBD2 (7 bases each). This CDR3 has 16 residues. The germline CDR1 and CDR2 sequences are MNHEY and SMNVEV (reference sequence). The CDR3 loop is CASSLIMGGGQEAQYF. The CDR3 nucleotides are TGTGCCAGCAGTTTAATTATGGGAGGGGGCCAAGAGGCCCAGTACTTC.

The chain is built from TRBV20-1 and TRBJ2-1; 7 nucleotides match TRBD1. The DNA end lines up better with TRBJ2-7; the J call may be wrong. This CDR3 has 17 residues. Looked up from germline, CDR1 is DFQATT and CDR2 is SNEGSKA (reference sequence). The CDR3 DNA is TGCAGTGCTAGAGATAGGACGCCGACAGGGCCCTACAATGAGCAGTACTTC. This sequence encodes CSARDRTPTGPYNEQYF.

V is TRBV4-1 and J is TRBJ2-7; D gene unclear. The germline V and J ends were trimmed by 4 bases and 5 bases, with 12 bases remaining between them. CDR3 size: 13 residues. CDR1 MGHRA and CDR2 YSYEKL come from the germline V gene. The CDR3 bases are TGCGCCAGCAGCCCAAGCAGGTTACACGAGCAGTACTTC. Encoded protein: CASSPSRLHEQYF.

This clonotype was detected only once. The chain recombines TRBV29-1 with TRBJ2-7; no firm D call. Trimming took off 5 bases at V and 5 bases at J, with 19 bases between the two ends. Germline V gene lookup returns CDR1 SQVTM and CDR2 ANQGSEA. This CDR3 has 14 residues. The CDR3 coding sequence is TGCAGCGTTCGAGGCCGGGCACCGGTCCACGAGCAGTACTTC. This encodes CSVRGRAPVHEQYF.

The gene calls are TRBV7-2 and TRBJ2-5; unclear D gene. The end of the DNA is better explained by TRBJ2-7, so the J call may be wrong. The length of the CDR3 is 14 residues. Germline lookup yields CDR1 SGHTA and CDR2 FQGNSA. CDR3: CASSREKTSSEQYF. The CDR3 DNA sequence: TGTGCCAGCAGCCGCGAGAAGACGTCGAGCGAGCAGTACTTC.